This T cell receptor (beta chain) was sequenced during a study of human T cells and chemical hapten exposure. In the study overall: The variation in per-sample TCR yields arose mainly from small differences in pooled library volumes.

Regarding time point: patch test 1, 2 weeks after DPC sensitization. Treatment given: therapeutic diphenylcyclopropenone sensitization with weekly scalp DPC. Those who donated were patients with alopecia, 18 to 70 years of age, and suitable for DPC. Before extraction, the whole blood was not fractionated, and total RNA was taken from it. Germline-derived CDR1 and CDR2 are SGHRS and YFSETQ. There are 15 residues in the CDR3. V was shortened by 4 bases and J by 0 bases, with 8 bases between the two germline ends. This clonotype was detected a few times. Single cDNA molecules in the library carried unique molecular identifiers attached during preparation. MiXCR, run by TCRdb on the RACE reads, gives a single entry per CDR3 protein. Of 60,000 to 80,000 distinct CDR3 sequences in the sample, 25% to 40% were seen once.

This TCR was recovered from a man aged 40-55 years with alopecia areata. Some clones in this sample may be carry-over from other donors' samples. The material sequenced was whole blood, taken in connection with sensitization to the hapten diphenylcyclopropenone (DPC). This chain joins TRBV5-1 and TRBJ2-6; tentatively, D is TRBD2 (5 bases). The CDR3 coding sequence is TGCGCCAGCAGCCCTACTAGCTCTGGGGCCAACGTCCTGACTTTC. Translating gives CASSPTSSGANVLTF.